One sample yielded the 21 T cell receptor beta chains listed below, sequenced in a study of OX40 agonist ivuxolimab in advanced cancers. This table comes from immunoSEQ multiplex PCR, and its TCRdb copy is limited to in-frame clones, with some not included. The data contain 77,000 or so clones, 90% of them singletons. The sequencing here drew on CD4+ or CD8+ T cells sorted from blood, taken in a trial of the OX40 agonist ivuxolimab. These receptors were collected from an adult with an advanced solid tumor such as melanoma, head and neck, liver or kidney cancer.

Written as DNA, the CDR3 is TGTGCCAGTAGCCCCCGGGACAACGAGCAGTACTTC. Amino acids: CASSPRDNEQYF. The rearrangement uses TRBV19 and TRBJ2-7; D is perhaps TRBD1 (6 bases). The CDR3 length is 12 residues. In germline, CDR1 is LNHDA, CDR2 SQIVND (reference sequence). With 6 bases removed from V and 5 bases from J, the gap between germline ends came to 11 bases.

The chain couples TRBV7-2 to TRBJ2-5; the match to TRBD1 covers 7 bases. There are 15 residues in the CDR3. The germline V gene has CDR1 SGHTA and CDR2 FQGNSA. V gave up 4 bases and J gave up 5 bases; unmatched junction bases: 10. The CDR3 DNA is TGTGCCAGCAGCTCGACAGGGAAAGGGGTGGAGACCCAGTACTTC. Its protein is CASSSTGKGVETQYF. The entire variable domain, with the rest obtained from reference TRBV7-2 and TRBJ2-5, is as follows: GAGVSQSPSNKVTEKGKDVELRCDPISGHTALYWYRQSLGQGLEFLIYFQGNSAPDKSGLPSDRFSAERTGGSVSTLTIQRTQQEDSAVYLCASSSTGKGVETQYFGPGTRLLVL.

The chain joins TRBV6-1 to TRBJ1-5; TRBD1 is a possible D gene (5 bases). Germline assignment: CDR1 MNHNS and CDR2 SASEGT. V lost 3 bases and J lost 3, with 9 bases in between. The CDR3 covers 14 residues. The CDR3 protein is CASSDDSYNQPQHF. DNA for the CDR3: TGTGCCAGCAGTGACGACAGCTACAATCAGCCCCAGCATTTT.

This chain joins TRBV18 and TRBJ1-3; no reliable D call. V was pared by 0 bases and J by 2 bases, with 14 bases between. The length of the CDR3 is 17 residues. Per the germline V gene, CDR1 is KGHSH and CDR2 is LQKENI. The CDR3 reads CASSPPVARFTGNTIYF. As DNA, the CDR3 is TGTGCCAGCTCACCACCGGTCGCCAGGTTCACTGGAAACACCATATATTTT.

The chain combines TRBV30 with TRBJ1-6; tentative D call: TRBD1 (5 bases). Germline V lookup: CDR1 GTSNPN, CDR2 SVGIG (reference sequence). Deletions cut 4 bases from V and 9 bases from J, with 10 bases between. This CDR3 contains 12 residues. The CDR3, as DNA: TGTGCCTGGACCGGGGGGGTTTCACCCCTCCACTTT. Its protein product is CAWTGGVSPLHF.

The chain employs TRBV5-4 and TRBJ2-1; D unresolved. The CDR3 is 14 residues long. V was pared by 3 bases and J by 3 bases, with 10 bases between. Germline CDR1 and CDR2: SGHNT and YYREEE (reference sequence). The CDR3 DNA is TGTGCCAGCAGCTCCCCCCCTAGCTACAATGAGCAGTTCTTC. Translating gives CASSSPPSYNEQFF.

The chain links TRBV5-1 to TRBJ2-2, with TRBD1 identical over 8 bases. The ends lost 7 bases at V and 1 base at J; junction bases unmatched: 3. This CDR3 region has 14 residues. The germline CDR1 and CDR2 sequences are SGHRS and YFSETQ. The CDR3 DNA follows: TGCGCCAGCTCCGGGACAGGGAACACCGGGGAGCTGTTTTTT. Protein product: CASSGTGNTGELFF.

The chain employs TRBV5-1 and TRBJ2-1, with 9 bases lining up with TRBD2. The ends lost 6 bases at V and 9 bases at J; junction bases unmatched: 7. Germline CDR1 is SGHRS and CDR2 is YFSETQ. This CDR3 has 13 residues. CDR3 region: CASKVAGVGEQFF. DNA for the CDR3: TGCGCCAGCAAGGTAGCGGGAGTGGGTGAGCAGTTCTTC.

The CDR3 DNA reads as TGCGCCAGCATCGGGCGTATCAACTATGGCTACACCTTC. Its translation is CASIGRINYGYTF. V and J are TRBV10-1 and TRBJ1-2, with D unclear. The V and J ends lost 7 bases and 2 bases respectively, with 11 bases between them. This CDR3 comprises 13 residues. Germline V lookup: CDR1 WNHNN, CDR2 SYGVQD (reference sequence).

V and J are TRBV4-3 and TRBJ1-2; D remains ambiguous. V was trimmed by 0 bases and J by 2 bases, leaving 4 bases between them. This CDR3 region has 13 residues. Looked up from germline, CDR1 is LGHNA and CDR2 is YSLEER. The CDR3 is CASSQDRNYGYTF. For the CDR3, the DNA is TGCGCCAGCAGCCAAGACAGGAACTATGGCTACACCTTC.

The chain joins TRBV5-1 to TRBJ1-2, with TRBD1 identical over 8 bases. This CDR3 spans 14 amino acids. V shed 4 bases and J 2 bases; nucleotides not matched to a gene: 4. Germline CDR1 SGHRS, CDR2 YFSETQ. The CDR3 nucleotides read TGCGCCAGCAGCCCAGGGGGCGTGAACTATGGCTACACCTTC. Amino acid sequence: CASSPGGVNYGYTF.

In this sample, this clone turned up a few times. The V call is TRBV9, the J call TRBJ2-3; TRBD2 matches 12 bases. CDR1 SGDLS and CDR2 YYNGEE come from the germline V gene. The CDR3 spans 15 residues. The ends lost 3 bases at V and 6 bases at J; junction bases unmatched: 5. The DNA for the CDR3 is TGTGCCAGCAGCGGTGCTAGCGGGAGGGAGGATACGCAGTATTTT. It translates to CASSGASGREDTQYF. Full variable domain (remainder filled in from reference TRBV9 and TRBJ2-3): DSGVTQTPKHLITATGQRVTLRCSPRSGDLSVYWYQQSLDQGLQFLIQYYNGEERAKGNILERFSAQQFPDLHSELNLSSLELGDSALYFCASSGASGREDTQYFGPGTRLTVL.

This sequence joins TRBV19 and TRBJ1-1, with D perhaps TRBD1 (5 bases). The CDR3 is 15 residues long. V shed 10 bases and J shed 4 bases, with 22 bases lying between them. Looked up from germline, CDR1 is LNHDA and CDR2 is SQIVND (reference sequence). CDR3 sequence: CATSGAGTRGTEAFF. CDR3 DNA sequence: TGTGCCACCAGTGGGGCAGGGACTAGGGGCACTGAAGCTTTCTTT.

V and J are TRBV28 and TRBJ2-2; perhaps TRBD2 as D (5 bases). Trimming shortened V by 8 bases and J by 0 bases, and 22 bases separated the two germline ends. CDR3 size: 18 residues. In germline, CDR1 is MDHEN, CDR2 SYDVKM. The CDR3 protein is CASLNPEGPFANTGELFF. Here the CDR3 DNA reads TGTGCCAGCCTTAATCCCGAGGGCCCATTCGCGAACACCGGGGAGCTGTTTTTT.

This chain uses TRBV7-9 with TRBJ2-3; TRBD1 matches at 11 bases. J lost 3 bases, V lost 3 bases, and 2 bases had no gene match. The germline V gene has CDR1 SEHNR and CDR2 FQNEAQ (reference sequence). The CDR3 is 15 amino acids. CDR3 coding DNA: TGTGCCAGCAGCTTTGGGACAGGGGGTACAGATACGCAGTATTTT. It specifies CASSFGTGGTDTQYF. Filled out from reference TRBV7-9 and TRBJ2-3, the complete variable domain reads DTGVSQNPRHKITKRGQNVTFRCDPISEHNRLYWYRQTLGQGPEFLTYFQNEAQLEKSRLLSDRFSAERPKGSFSTLEIQRTEQGDSAMYLCASSFGTGGTDTQYFGPGTRLTVL.

The chain couples TRBV25-1 to TRBJ1-5; TRBD1 aligns across 7 bases. The germline V gene encodes CDR1 MGHDK and CDR2 SYGVNS. The V segment lost 4 bases and the J segment 7 bases; nucleotides outside the gene matches: 7. This CDR3 spans 14 amino acids. CDR3 coding DNA: TGTGCCAGCAGTGGACAGGGCCGAGAACAGCCCCAGCATTTT. Its protein product is CASSGQGREQPQHF. The variable domain in full, with the rest retrieved from reference TRBV25-1 and TRBJ1-5, is EADIYQTPRYLVIGTGKKITLECSQTMGHDKMYWYQQDPGMELHLIHYSYGVNSTEKGDLSSESTVSRIRTEHFPLTLESARPSHTSQYLCASSGQGREQPQHFGDGTRLSIL.

This clone came up once. This chain links TRBV19 with TRBJ2-5; the D gene is possibly TRBD2 (5 bases). Deletions cut 6 bases from V and 2 bases from J, with 10 bases between. This CDR3 region has 13 residues. Germline V gene lookup returns CDR1 LNHDA and CDR2 SQIVND (reference sequence). This CDR3 is CASSLSGQETQYF. For the CDR3, the DNA is TGTGCCAGTAGCCTGTCGGGGCAAGAGACCCAGTACTTC. The full variable domain, in which reference TRBV19 and TRBJ2-5 provide the parts outside the CDR3, is DGGITQSPKYLFRKEGQNVTLSCEQNLNHDAMYWYRQDPGQGLRLIYYSQIVNDFQKGDIAEGYSVSREKKESFPLTVTSAQKNPTAFYLCASSLSGQETQYFGPGTRLLVL.

V usage is TRBV30 and J usage is TRBJ2-7; 8 bases align to TRBD2. V trimming: 3 bases; J trimming: 2 bases; junction bases outside the gene matches: 3. The length of the CDR3 is 13 residues. Germline values: CDR1 GTSNPN, CDR2 SVGIG (reference sequence). The CDR3 reads CAWSPGLAYEQYF. For the CDR3, the DNA is TGTGCCTGGAGCCCGGGACTAGCCTACGAGCAGTACTTC.

The V and J genes are TRBV7-9 and TRBJ1-2, with 8 bases that match TRBD1. The CDR3 sequence is 14 residues long. J gave up 4 bases and V 5 bases, and 6 bases lay outside the gene matches. The germline V gene has CDR1 SEHNR and CDR2 FQNEAQ (reference sequence). The DNA for the CDR3 is TGTGCCAGCAGCCCTCAGGGGGCTGGCTATGGCTACACCTTC. Translation gives CASSPQGAGYGYTF.

As for this clone: The junction and the germline gene differ at one end; a read error may be behind it. This chain uses TRBV2 with TRBJ1-2; D call uncertain. Germline CDR1 is SNHLY and CDR2 is FYNNEI. The CDR3 has 12 amino acids. The CDR3: CASRPGPTTSKF. CDR3 in DNA: TGTGCCAGCAGGCCGGGTCCTACGACCTCAAAATTC.

This clone came up once. The chain couples TRBV11-3 to TRBJ1-5, with a possible D match to TRBD1 (6 bases). Between the trimmed V and J ends, which lost 3 bases and 4 bases, there was a span of 13 bases. CDR3 length equals 15 residues. In germline, CDR1 is SGHNT, CDR2 YENEEA. CDR3 nucleotides: TGTGCCAGCAGCTTGGGGGCCGGAGAAAATCAGCCCCAGCATTTT. This translates into CASSLGAGENQPQHF.